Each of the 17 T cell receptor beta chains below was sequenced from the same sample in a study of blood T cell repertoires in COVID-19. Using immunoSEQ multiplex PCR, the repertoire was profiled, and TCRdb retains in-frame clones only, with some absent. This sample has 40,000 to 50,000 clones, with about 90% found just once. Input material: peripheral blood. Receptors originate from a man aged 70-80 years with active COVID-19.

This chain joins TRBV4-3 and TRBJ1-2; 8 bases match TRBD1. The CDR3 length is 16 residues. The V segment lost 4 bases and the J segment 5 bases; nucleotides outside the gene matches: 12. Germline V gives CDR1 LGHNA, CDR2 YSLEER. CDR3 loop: CASSPSPGQGRYGYTF. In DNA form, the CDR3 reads TGCGCCAGCAGCCCCAGCCCCGGACAGGGCAGATATGGCTACACCTTC.

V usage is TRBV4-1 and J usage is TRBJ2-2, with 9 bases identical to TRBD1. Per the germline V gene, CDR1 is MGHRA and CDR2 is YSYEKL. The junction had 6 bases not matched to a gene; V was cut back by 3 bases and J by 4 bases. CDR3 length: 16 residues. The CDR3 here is CASSQGQGVRTGELFF. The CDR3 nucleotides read TGCGCCAGCAGCCAGGGACAGGGCGTTCGCACCGGGGAGCTGTTTTTT.

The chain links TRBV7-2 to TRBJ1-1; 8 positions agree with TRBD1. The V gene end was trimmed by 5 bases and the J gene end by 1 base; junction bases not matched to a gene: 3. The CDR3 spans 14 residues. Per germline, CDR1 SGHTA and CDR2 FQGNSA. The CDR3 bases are TGTGCCAGCAGCATGGGGACAGGGAACACTGAAGCTTTCTTT. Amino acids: CASSMGTGNTEAFF.

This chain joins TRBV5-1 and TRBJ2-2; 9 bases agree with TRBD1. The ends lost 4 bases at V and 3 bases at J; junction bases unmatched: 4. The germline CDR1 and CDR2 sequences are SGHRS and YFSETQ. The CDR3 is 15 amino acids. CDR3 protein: CASSGWTGDTGELFF. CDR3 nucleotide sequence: TGCGCCAGCAGCGGCTGGACAGGGGACACCGGGGAGCTGTTTTTT.

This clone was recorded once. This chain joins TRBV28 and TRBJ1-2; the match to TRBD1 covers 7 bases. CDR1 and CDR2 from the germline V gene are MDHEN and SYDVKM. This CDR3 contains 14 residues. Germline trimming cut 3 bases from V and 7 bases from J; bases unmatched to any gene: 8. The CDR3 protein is CASSLPHRGGGYTF. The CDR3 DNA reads TGTGCCAGCAGTTTGCCTCACAGGGGAGGTGGCTACACCTTC.

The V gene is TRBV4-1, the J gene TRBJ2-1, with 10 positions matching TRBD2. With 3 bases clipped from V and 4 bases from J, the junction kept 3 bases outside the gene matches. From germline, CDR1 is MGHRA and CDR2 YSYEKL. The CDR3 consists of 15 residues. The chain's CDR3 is CASSQSGGGYNEQFF. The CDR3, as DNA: TGCGCCAGCAGCCAGAGCGGGGGGGGGTACAATGAGCAGTTCTTC.

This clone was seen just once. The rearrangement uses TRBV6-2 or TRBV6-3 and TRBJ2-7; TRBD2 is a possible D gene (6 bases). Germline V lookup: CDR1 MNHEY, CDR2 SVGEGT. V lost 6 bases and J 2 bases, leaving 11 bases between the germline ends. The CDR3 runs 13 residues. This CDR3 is CASSRGATYEQYF. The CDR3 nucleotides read TGTGCCAGCAGCCGCGGGGCGACCTACGAGCAGTACTTC.

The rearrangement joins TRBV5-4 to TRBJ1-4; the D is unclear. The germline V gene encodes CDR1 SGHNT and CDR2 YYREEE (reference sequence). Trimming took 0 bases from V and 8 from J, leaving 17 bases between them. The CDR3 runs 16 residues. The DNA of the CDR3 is TGTGCCAGCAGCTTGGGCGGGGATTCCTTAGGGGAAAAACTGTTTTTT. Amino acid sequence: CASSLGGDSLGEKLFF.

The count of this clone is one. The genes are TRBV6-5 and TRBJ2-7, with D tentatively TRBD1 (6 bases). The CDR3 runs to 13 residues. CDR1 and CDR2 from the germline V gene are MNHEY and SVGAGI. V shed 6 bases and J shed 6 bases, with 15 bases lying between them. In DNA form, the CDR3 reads TGTGCCAGCAGGTCCGGGACACTGTCCGAGCAGTACTTC. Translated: CASRSGTLSEQYF.

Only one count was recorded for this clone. CDR3 DNA sequence: TGTGCCTGGAGTGGACAGGGGGCAGGGGAGACCCAGTACTTC. This sequence encodes CAWSGQGAGETQYF. The rearrangement uses TRBV30 and TRBJ2-5; 10 bases align to TRBD1. This CDR3 has 14 amino acids. In germline, CDR1 is GTSNPN, CDR2 SVGIG (reference sequence). V lost 1 base, J lost 5 bases, and 4 bases stayed unmatched. The complete variable domain, with remaining parts taken from reference TRBV30 and TRBJ2-5, reads SQTIHQWPATLVQPVGSPLSLECTVEGTSNPNLYWYRQAAGRGLQLLFYSVGIGQISSEVPQNLSASRPQDRQFILSSKKLLLSDSGFYLCAWSGQGAGETQYFGPGTRLLVL.

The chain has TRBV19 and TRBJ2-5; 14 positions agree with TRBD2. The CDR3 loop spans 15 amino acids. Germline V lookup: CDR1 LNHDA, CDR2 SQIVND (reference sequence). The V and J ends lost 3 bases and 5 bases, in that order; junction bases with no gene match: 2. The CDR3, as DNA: TGTGCCAGTAGTATTGGACTAGCGGGGGGTGAGACCCAGTACTTC. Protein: CASSIGLAGGETQYF.

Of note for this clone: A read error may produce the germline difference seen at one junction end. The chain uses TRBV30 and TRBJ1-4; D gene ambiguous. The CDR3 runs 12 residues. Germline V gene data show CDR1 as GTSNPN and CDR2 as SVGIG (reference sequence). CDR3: CAWSVEGVGPLF. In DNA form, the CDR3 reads TGTGCCTGGAGTGTGGAGGGAGTCGGTCCTCTTTTT.

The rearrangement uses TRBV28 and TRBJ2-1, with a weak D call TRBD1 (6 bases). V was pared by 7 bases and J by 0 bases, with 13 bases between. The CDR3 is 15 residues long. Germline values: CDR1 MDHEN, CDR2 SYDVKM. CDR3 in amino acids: CASTSTGSSYNEQFF. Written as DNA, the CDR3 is TGTGCCAGCACCTCGACAGGTTCCTCCTACAATGAGCAGTTCTTC.

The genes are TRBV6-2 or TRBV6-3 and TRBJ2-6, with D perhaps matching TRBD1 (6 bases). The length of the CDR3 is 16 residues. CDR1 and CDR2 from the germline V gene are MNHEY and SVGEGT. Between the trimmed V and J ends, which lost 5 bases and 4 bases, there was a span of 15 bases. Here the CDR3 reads CASSRAAGDGANVLTF. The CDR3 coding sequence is TGTGCCAGCAGTCGCGCGGCAGGGGACGGGGCCAACGTCCTGACTTTC.

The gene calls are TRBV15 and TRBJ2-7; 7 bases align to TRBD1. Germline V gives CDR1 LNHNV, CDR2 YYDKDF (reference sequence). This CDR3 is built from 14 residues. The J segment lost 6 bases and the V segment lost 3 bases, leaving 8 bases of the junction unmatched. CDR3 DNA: TGTGCCACCAGCAGTGACAGGGTAAATAGCGAGCAGTACTTC. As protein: CATSSDRVNSEQYF.

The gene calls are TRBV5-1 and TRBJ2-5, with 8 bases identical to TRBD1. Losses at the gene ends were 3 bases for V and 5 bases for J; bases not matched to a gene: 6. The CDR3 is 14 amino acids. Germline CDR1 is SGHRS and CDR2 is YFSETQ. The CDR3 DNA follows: TGCGCCAGCAGCTATCAGGGGGCTAGGGAGACCCAGTACTTC. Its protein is CASSYQGARETQYF.

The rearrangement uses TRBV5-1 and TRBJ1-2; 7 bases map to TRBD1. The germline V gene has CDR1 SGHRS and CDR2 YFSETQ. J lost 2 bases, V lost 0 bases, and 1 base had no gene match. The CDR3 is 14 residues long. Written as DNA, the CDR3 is TGCGCCAGCAGCTTGGAGGACAGGAACTATGGCTACACCTTC. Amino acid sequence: CASSLEDRNYGYTF.